These 30 T cell receptor beta chains were sequenced from one sample in a study of cytomegalovirus exposure and HLA in healthy donors. Primers included in the PCR were 60 Vbeta and 13 Jbeta primers. Assay: immunoSEQ multiplex PCR; the TCRdb copy retains only in-frame clones and omits some. In the table there are roughly 130,000 clones, around 80% of which are singletons. Material: PBMCs. All receptors come from a woman between 40 and 50 years old in good health and CMV-seronegative.

The chain is built from TRBV13 and TRBJ2-3, with TRBD1 identical over 9 bases. Germline CDR1 is PRHDT and CDR2 is FYEKMQ (reference sequence). This CDR3 is 15 amino acids long. Unmatched junction bases numbered 5, after V lost 5 bases and J lost 2 bases. The CDR3, as DNA: TGTGCCAGCAGCCTACAGGGGGCATTCACAGATACGCAGTATTTT. It specifies CASSLQGAFTDTQYF.

The chain employs TRBV5-1 and TRBJ2-5; 7 bases fit TRBD2. With 3 bases clipped from V and 5 bases from J, the junction kept 13 bases outside the gene matches. The CDR3 has 16 amino acids. Germline V CDR1 and CDR2: SGHRS, YFSETQ. CDR3 region: CASSSTGSGVRETQYF. DNA of the CDR3: TGCGCCAGCAGCTCCACGGGGAGCGGGGTTAGGGAGACCCAGTACTTC.

The chain combines TRBV4-2 with TRBJ2-7, with TRBD2 identical over 16 bases. The CDR3 is 18 residues long. Germline lookup yields CDR1 LGHNA and CDR2 YNFKEQ. Unmatched junction bases numbered 6, after V lost 1 base and J lost 3 bases. The CDR3 sequence: CASSQGGLAGGSYYEQYF. As DNA, the CDR3 is TGTGCCAGCAGCCAAGGGGGACTAGCGGGGGGGTCCTACTACGAGCAGTACTTC.

This chain links TRBV28 with TRBJ1-5; D is possibly TRBD1 (5 bases). The V and J ends lost 4 bases and 7 bases respectively, with 14 bases between them. The germline V gene has CDR1 MDHEN and CDR2 SYDVKM. The CDR3 sequence is 14 residues long. CDR3 sequence: CASSSYLQGQPQHF. CDR3 in DNA: TGTGCCAGCAGTTCATACCTCCAGGGACAGCCCCAGCATTTT.

The sample holds a few counts of this clone. The chain couples TRBV7-9 to TRBJ1-2; D is unclear. Germline V CDR1 and CDR2: SEHNR, FQNEAQ (reference sequence). Trimming cost V 3 bases and J 8 bases, with 13 bases left between them. This CDR3 comprises 13 residues. CDR3 DNA: TGTGCCAGCAGCTTGGGAGAGGAGCGGGGCTACACCTTC. Translated: CASSLGEERGYTF.

This rearrangement joins TRBV19 to TRBJ2-2, with TRBD2 identical over 8 bases. This CDR3 is built from 15 residues. Losses at the gene ends were 7 bases for V and 0 bases for J; bases not matched to a gene: 4. From germline, CDR1 is LNHDA and CDR2 SQIVND (reference sequence). The CDR3 region has the DNA TGTGCCAGTACGGGGGGGGCCTCGAACACCGGGGAGCTGTTTTTT. It translates to CASTGGASNTGELFF.

This rearrangement joins TRBV15 to TRBJ1-4, with TRBD1 matching over 9 bases. Germline V CDR1 and CDR2: LNHNV, YYDKDF (reference sequence). The CDR3 totals 16 residues. Trimming cost V 5 bases and J 5 bases; bases outside gene matches: 9. CDR3 DNA sequence: TGTGCCACCAGCGCGCGGAAGACAGGGGGGAATGAAAAACTGTTTTTT. It translates to CATSARKTGGNEKLFF.

This clone was found a few times. The gene calls are TRBV2 and TRBJ1-3, with D possibly matching TRBD1 (6 bases). The CDR3 length is 13 residues. The V end lost 10 bases, the J end lost 4 bases, and 14 bases lay between the germline ends. CDR1 is SNHLY, CDR2 FYNNEI, per germline. The CDR3: CATLGGVGNTIYF. CDR3 DNA sequence: TGTGCCACCCTAGGGGGGGTAGGAAACACCATATATTTT.

The V and J genes are TRBV6-1 and TRBJ2-3; TRBD1 matches 9 bases. Germline CDR1 and CDR2: MNHNS and SASEGT. This CDR3 spans 17 amino acids. V lost 4 bases, J lost 5 bases, and 13 bases stayed unmatched. The CDR3, as DNA: TGTGCCAGCAGTGGGTCGCGACCGGGACAGGGAAGAGATACGCAGTATTTT. It encodes CASSGSRPGQGRDTQYF.

This clone appeared a few times. The rearrangement links TRBV19 to TRBJ1-1; no clear D gene. The CDR3 extends over 16 amino acids. Trimming removed 5 bases from V and 1 base from J, with 17 bases in between. The germline gives CDR1 LNHDA, CDR2 SQIVND (reference sequence). This chain's CDR3 is CASSRPRTEGNTEAFF. The CDR3 nucleotides read TGTGCCAGTAGTCGTCCGAGAACAGAGGGGAACACTGAAGCTTTCTTT.

The chain joins TRBV5-6 to TRBJ1-4; D is possibly TRBD1 (5 bases). Trimming pared 0 bases from V and 0 bases from J, leaving 9 bases between. The CDR3 is made up of 16 amino acids. The V gene's germline CDR1 is SGHDT and CDR2 YYEEEE. The CDR3 sequence is CASSLETGATNEKLFF. The DNA for the CDR3 is TGTGCCAGCAGCTTGGAGACGGGGGCAACTAATGAAAAACTGTTTTTT.

The chain uses TRBV19 and TRBJ1-4, with 7 nucleotides matching TRBD1. Germline V gene sequence: CDR1 LNHDA, CDR2 SQIVND (reference sequence). The CDR3 is made up of 14 amino acids. With 3 bases clipped from V and 5 bases from J, the junction kept 3 bases outside the gene matches. The CDR3 DNA sequence: TGTGCCAGTAGTATGGGGACAGTCAATGAAAAACTGTTTTTT. Translation: CASSMGTVNEKLFF.

This chain links TRBV7-9 with TRBJ1-3; possible D gene TRBD1, 5 bases. The CDR3 sequence is 14 residues long. Germline lookup yields CDR1 SEHNR and CDR2 FQNEAQ (reference sequence). V was pared by 4 bases and J by 0 bases, with 7 bases between. The CDR3 loop is CASSSDSSGNTIYF. CDR3 DNA: TGTGCCAGCAGCTCCGACAGCTCTGGAAACACCATATATTTT.

V and J are TRBV9 and TRBJ2-5, with 8 bases aligning to TRBD1. V lost 3 bases to trimming and J lost 2 bases; unmatched junction nucleotides: 6. The CDR3 is made up of 15 amino acids. In germline, CDR1 is SGDLS, CDR2 YYNGEE. The CDR3 protein is CASSALTGGQETQYF. CDR3 DNA: TGTGCCAGCAGCGCCCTTACAGGGGGTCAAGAGACCCAGTACTTC.

This chain connects TRBV7-3 to TRBJ2-2; D gene uncertain. The CDR3 is made up of 11 amino acids. V shed 4 bases and J shed 7 bases, with 4 bases lying between them. CDR1 SGHTA and CDR2 FQGTGA come from the germline V gene. CDR3 in DNA: TGTGCCAGCAGCTCAGGCGGGGAGCTGTTTTTT. Protein: CASSSGGELFF.

The chain couples TRBV7-9 to TRBJ1-2; 7 positions agree with TRBD1. Germline CDR1 and CDR2: SEHNR and FQNEAQ (reference sequence). V lost 6 bases to trimming and J lost 4 bases; unmatched junction nucleotides: 8. The CDR3 contains 14 residues. CDR3 residues: CASRNEQGFYGYTF. CDR3 DNA: TGTGCCAGCAGGAACGAACAGGGGTTCTATGGCTACACCTTC.

The chain has TRBV27 and TRBJ2-5, with 7 bases fitting TRBD1. After removal of 3 bases from V and 5 bases from J, the junction contained 3 bases not matched to a gene. Germline values: CDR1 MNHEY, CDR2 SMNVEV (reference sequence). CDR3 length equals 13 residues. The CDR3 is CASSLGQHETQYF. The CDR3 coding sequence is TGTGCCAGCAGTTTGGGACAGCACGAGACCCAGTACTTC.

The rearrangement links TRBV6-6 to TRBJ1-5; possibly TRBD1 for D (6 bases). This CDR3 spans 15 amino acids. CDR1 is MNHNY, CDR2 SVGAGI, per germline (reference sequence). Deletions cut 2 bases from V and 3 bases from J, with 11 bases between. In DNA, the CDR3 is TGTGCCAGCAGTTACGGGCAGGGGTACAATCAGCCCCAGCATTTT. Encoded protein: CASSYGQGYNQPQHF.

The chain uses TRBV5-1 and TRBJ1-3, with TRBD1 as a possible D gene (6 bases). The V and J ends lost 0 bases and 4 bases respectively, with 11 bases between them. Germline lookup yields CDR1 SGHRS and CDR2 YFSETQ. The CDR3 extends over 15 amino acids. CDR3 DNA sequence: TGCGCCAGCAGCTTGGTGGCAGGGGCCGGAAACACCATATATTTT. Translated: CASSLVAGAGNTIYF.

The chain uses TRBV2 and TRBJ2-1; D is possibly TRBD1 (6 bases). Per germline, CDR1 SNHLY and CDR2 FYNNEI. This CDR3 is built from 17 residues. Deletions cut 5 bases from V and 5 bases from J, with 22 bases between. The CDR3 DNA reads as TGTGCCAGCAGTACCAAACAGGGACGCCTGATTCACAATGAGCAGTTCTTC. Protein product: CASSTKQGRLIHNEQFF.

In regard to this clone: The junction departs from the called germline gene at one end, perhaps through a read error. Other DNA sequences from this sample encode an identical CDR3 as well. The V call is TRBV7-2, the J call TRBJ1-4; D remains unclear. Germline V gene data show CDR1 as SGHTA and CDR2 as FQGNSA. The CDR3 consists of 15 residues. For the CDR3, the DNA is TGTGCCAGCAGCTTAGTAGGGAGGACTAATGAAAAACTGTTCTTT. Its translation is CASSLVGRTNEKLFF.

The V call is TRBV6-4, the J call TRBJ2-7; D remains unclear. The CDR3 sequence is 14 residues long. Between the trimmed V and J ends, which lost 8 bases and 6 bases, there was a span of 20 bases. Germline CDR1 reads MRHNA; CDR2 reads SNTAGT. The chain's CDR3 is CASSSDAVSAEQYF. The CDR3 bases are TGTGCCAGCTCGTCCGATGCGGTTTCCGCCGAGCAGTACTTC.

The V call is TRBV5-1, the J call TRBJ2-1; 9 nucleotides align to TRBD1. The germline gives CDR1 SGHRS, CDR2 YFSETQ. V lost 0 bases to trimming and J lost 6 bases; unmatched junction nucleotides: 4. The CDR3 is 15 residues long. For the CDR3, the DNA is TGCGCCAGCAGCTTGGGGCGGGACAGGGCCAATGAGCAGTTCTTC. It specifies CASSLGRDRANEQFF.

The chain employs TRBV7-2 and TRBJ1-4; D is uncertain. The CDR3 extends over 15 amino acids. Germline loops: CDR1 SGHTA, CDR2 FQGNSA. V was shortened by 0 bases and J by 8 bases, with 13 bases between the two germline ends. CDR3 region: CASSLAPPQAEKLFF. CDR3 bases: TGTGCCAGCAGCTTAGCACCACCGCAGGCGGAAAAACTGTTTTTT.

The genes are TRBV28 and TRBJ1-5; unclear D gene. V lost 2 bases, J lost 11 bases, and 10 bases lay in between. In germline, CDR1 is MDHEN, CDR2 SYDVKM. The CDR3 runs to 12 residues. The chain's CDR3 is CASSLPAAAQHF. Here the CDR3 DNA reads TGTGCCAGCAGTTTACCAGCGGCAGCCCAGCATTTT.

The chain links TRBV14 to TRBJ1-2; unclear D gene. The CDR3 consists of 13 residues. The V end lost 1 base, the J end lost 4 bases, and 7 bases lay between the germline ends. CDR1 and CDR2 (germline): SGHDN, FVKESK. The CDR3 sequence is CASSQGNSYGYTF. CDR3 nucleotides: TGTGCCAGCAGCCAAGGGAACAGCTATGGCTACACCTTC.

This chain uses TRBV21-1 with TRBJ2-7; TRBD2, the table's D call, lacks a check against the DNA. TRBV21-1 is a documented pseudogene. The CDR3 is 9 amino acids. The CDR3 DNA sequence: TGTGCCATTCTATACGAGCAGTACTTC. Its protein product is CAILYEQYF.

This chain uses TRBV9 with TRBJ2-3, with no clear D. V was clipped by 0 bases and J by 2 bases, with 10 bases between them. The CDR3 length is 15 residues. Germline CDR1 SGDLS, CDR2 YYNGEE. The chain's CDR3 is CASSVGGGDTDTQYF. The CDR3 nucleotides read TGTGCCAGCAGCGTAGGCGGCGGAGACACAGATACGCAGTATTTT.

This rearrangement joins TRBV5-4 to TRBJ1-4; 7 positions match TRBD1. The CDR3 is 15 residues long. The V and J ends lost 4 bases and 4 bases, in that order; junction bases with no gene match: 7. Germline loops: CDR1 SGHNT, CDR2 YYREEE (reference sequence). CDR3 in amino acids: CASSVWTGNNEKLFF. DNA of the CDR3: TGTGCCAGCAGCGTCTGGACAGGAAATAATGAAAAACTGTTTTTT.

The chain joins TRBV18 to TRBJ1-5; D is perhaps TRBD1 (5 bases). CDR1 is KGHSH and CDR2 is LQKENI in the germline V gene. The CDR3 has 16 amino acids. The V gene lost 2 bases and the J gene lost 3 bases, with 14 bases spanning the gap. The CDR3: CASSPIWGGDNQPQHF. The DNA of the CDR3 is TGTGCCAGCTCACCAATATGGGGAGGGGACAATCAGCCCCAGCATTTT.